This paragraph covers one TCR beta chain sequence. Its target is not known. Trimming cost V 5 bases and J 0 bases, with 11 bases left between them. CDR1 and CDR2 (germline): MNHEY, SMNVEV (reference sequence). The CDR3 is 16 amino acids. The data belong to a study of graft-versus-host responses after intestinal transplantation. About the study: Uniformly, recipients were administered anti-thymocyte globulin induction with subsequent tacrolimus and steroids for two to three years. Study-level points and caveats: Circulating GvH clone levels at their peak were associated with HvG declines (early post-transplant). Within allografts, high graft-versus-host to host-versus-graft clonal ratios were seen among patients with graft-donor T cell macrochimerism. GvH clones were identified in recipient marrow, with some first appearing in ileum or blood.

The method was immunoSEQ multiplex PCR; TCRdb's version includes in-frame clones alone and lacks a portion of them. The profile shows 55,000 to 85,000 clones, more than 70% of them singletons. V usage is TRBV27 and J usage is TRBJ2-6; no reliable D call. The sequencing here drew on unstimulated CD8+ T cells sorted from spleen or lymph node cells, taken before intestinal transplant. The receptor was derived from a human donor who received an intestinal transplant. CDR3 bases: TGTGCCAGCAGTCTAAGTCCCAACTCTGGGGCCAACGTCCTGACTTTC. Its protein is CASSLSPNSGANVLTF.